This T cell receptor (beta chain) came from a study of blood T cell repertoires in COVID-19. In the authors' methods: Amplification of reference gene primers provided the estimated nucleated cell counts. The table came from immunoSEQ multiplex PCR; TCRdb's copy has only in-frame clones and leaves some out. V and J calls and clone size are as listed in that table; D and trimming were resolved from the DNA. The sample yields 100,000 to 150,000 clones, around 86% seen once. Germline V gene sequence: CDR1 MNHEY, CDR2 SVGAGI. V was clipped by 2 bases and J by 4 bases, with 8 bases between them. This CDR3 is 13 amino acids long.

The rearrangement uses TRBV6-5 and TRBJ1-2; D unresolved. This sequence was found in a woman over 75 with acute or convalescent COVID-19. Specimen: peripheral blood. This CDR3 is CASSYATFYGYTF. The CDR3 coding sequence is TGTGCCAGCAGTTACGCGACATTCTATGGCTACACCTTC.